Following are 10 T cell receptor beta chains from one sample sequenced in a study of blood T cell repertoires in COVID-19. Clones were sequenced by immunoSEQ multiplex PCR, and TCRdb holds only the in-frame ones, with some missing. The sample records tens of thousands of clones, roughly 86% being singletons. The sequencing input was peripheral blood. Receptor source: a man in his forties or fifties with active or convalescent COVID-19.

The chain combines TRBV6-6 with TRBJ2-5, with 7 bases that match TRBD1. Trimming took 6 bases from V and 5 from J; bases not matched to a gene: 6. The CDR3 totals 13 residues. CDR1 and CDR2 from the germline V gene are MNHNY and SVGAGI (reference sequence). The DNA of the CDR3 is TGTGCCAGCAGGCGACAGGGCGAGGAGACCCAGTACTTC. Translation gives CASRRQGEETQYF.

The chain is built from TRBV7-9 and TRBJ1-1, with D unclear. From germline, CDR1 is SEHNR and CDR2 FQNEAQ (reference sequence). With 4 bases removed from V and 3 bases from J, the gap between germline ends came to 3 bases. The CDR3 has 11 residues. Here the CDR3 DNA reads TGTGCCAGCAGCTCGGACACTGAAGCTTTCTTT. It is translated as CASSSDTEAFF.

The chain combines TRBV7-2 with TRBJ2-2, with 11 nucleotides matching TRBD1. Germline V gives CDR1 SGHTA, CDR2 FQGNSA. This CDR3 has 15 amino acids. The ends lost 5 bases at V and 7 bases at J; junction bases unmatched: 6. The CDR3 here is CASSPDRGQGGELFF. CDR3 sequence (DNA): TGTGCCAGCAGCCCGGACAGGGGGCAGGGCGGGGAGCTGTTTTTT.

The genes are TRBV7-2 and TRBJ2-7; 11 nucleotides match TRBD1. J gave up 2 bases and V 1 base, and 4 bases lay outside the gene matches. Germline V gives CDR1 SGHTA, CDR2 FQGNSA. The CDR3 loop spans 16 amino acids. The CDR3 reads CASSLGGTGGAYEQYF. The CDR3 DNA follows: TGTGCCAGCAGCTTAGGGGGGACAGGGGGAGCCTACGAGCAGTACTTC. Combining the CDR3 with reference TRBV7-2 and TRBJ2-7 gives the whole variable domain GAGVSQSPSNKVTEKGKDVELRCDPISGHTALYWYRQSLGQGLEFLIYFQGNSAPDKSGLPSDRFSAERTGGSVSTLTIQRTQQEDSAVYLCASSLGGTGGAYEQYFGPGTRLTVT.

The V call is TRBV2, the J call TRBJ1-1, with D maybe TRBD1 (6 bases). Trimming took off 1 base at V and 7 bases at J, with 10 bases between the two ends. Germline V gene sequence: CDR1 SNHLY, CDR2 FYNNEI. The length of the CDR3 is 13 residues. CDR3 DNA sequence: TGTGCCAGCAGTGAAGACAGGGCGGGTGAAGCTTTCTTT. It codes for CASSEDRAGEAFF.

The V call is TRBV3-1 (or the pseudogene TRBV3-2), the J call TRBJ1-5; perhaps TRBD1 as D (6 bases). Deletions cut 2 bases from V and 13 bases from J, with 12 bases between. Germline V CDR1 and CDR2: LGHDT, YNNKEL (reference sequence). This CDR3 has 12 residues. The CDR3 nucleotides are TGTGCCAGCAGCCAATTTAGGGGGAAGCAGCATTTT. Amino acids: CASSQFRGKQHF.

V and J are TRBV6-1 and TRBJ1-2; tentatively, D is TRBD1 (6 bases). Germline V CDR1 and CDR2: MNHNS, SASEGT. The V and J ends lost 1 base and 4 bases respectively, with 10 bases between them. The CDR3 has 14 residues. CDR3 in amino acids: CASSEGTASYGYTF. CDR3 coding DNA: TGTGCCAGCAGTGAAGGGACAGCAAGCTATGGCTACACCTTC.

This chain joins TRBV11-2 and TRBJ2-5; TRBD1 matches 9 bases. The V segment lost 7 bases and the J segment 5 bases; nucleotides outside the gene matches: 8. Germline-derived CDR1 and CDR2 are SGHAT and FQNNGV. The CDR3 is 14 amino acids. The CDR3 DNA reads as TGTGCCAGCACACAGGGGGCGGGGTGGGAGACCCAGTACTTC. It codes for CASTQGAGWETQYF. The full variable domain, rest sourced from reference TRBV11-2 and TRBJ2-5, is EAGVAQSPRYKIIEKRQSVAFWCNPISGHATLYWYQQILGQGPKLLIQFQNNGVVDDSQLPKDRFSAERLKGVDSTLKIQPAKLEDSAVYLCASTQGAGWETQYFGPGTRLLVL.

This chain links TRBV6-5 with TRBJ2-5; 13 bases match TRBD2. V lost 10 bases, J lost 6 bases, and 8 bases stayed unmatched. This CDR3 comprises 14 residues. Per the germline V gene, CDR1 is MNHEY and CDR2 is SVGAGI. The CDR3: CATLLAGGPQTQYF. In nucleotides, the CDR3 is TGTGCCACCCTACTAGCGGGGGGGCCGCAGACCCAGTACTTC.

The rearrangement links TRBV19 to TRBJ2-7, with D perhaps matching TRBD1 (5 bases). The CDR3 has 15 amino acids. Germline lookup yields CDR1 LNHDA and CDR2 SQIVND (reference sequence). Trimming took 3 bases from V and 0 from J, leaving 12 bases between them. The CDR3 loop reads CASSIDRWGSYEQYF. Here the CDR3 DNA reads TGTGCCAGTAGTATCGACAGATGGGGCTCCTACGAGCAGTACTTC.